This is a list of T cell receptor beta chains from one sample in a study of cytomegalovirus exposure and HLA in healthy donors. This table comes from immunoSEQ multiplex PCR, and its TCRdb copy is limited to in-frame clones, with some not included. Of approximately 210,000 clones in the sample, about 81% were seen once. Sequenced sample: PBMCs. These receptors were collected from a man younger than 35 in good health and CMV-seronegative. CDR3s include the opening cysteine and the closing phenylalanine or tryptophan. The order of the fields is J gene, V gene, CDR3 protein.

>TRBJ2-5|TRBV19
CASSTRQGQETQYF
>TRBJ1-6|TRBV9
CASSSGGRGYNSPLHF
>-|TRBV6-6
CASSSGTSYEQYF
>TRBJ2-1|TRBV27
CASLRDRSYNEQFF
>TRBJ2-1|TRBV7-7
CASSLGRGDEQFF
>TRBJ2-5|TRBV7-6
CASGKDSNQETQYF
>TRBJ2-3|TRBV5-1
CASSLERSRDTQYF
>TRBJ2-1|TRBV11-2
CASSLSGEGHNEQFF
>TRBJ1-6|TRBV7-2
CASSLAGWDRRSPLHF
>TRBJ2-7|TRBV14
CASSSGLRLYEQYF
>TRBJ2-6|TRBV10-3
CAISESLSSGANVLTF
>TRBJ2-7|TRBV30
CAWRPWDSYEQYF
>TRBJ2-2|TRBV19
CASSGGASPNTGELFF
>TRBJ2-7|TRBV11-1
CASAGARYEQYF
>TRBJ2-3|TRBV28
CASSRPLLAGGRDTQYF
>TRBJ2-1|TRBV5-1
CASSLGQGDEQFF
>TRBJ1-3|TRBV11-3
CASSLVDSRVRLYTIYF
>TRBJ2-3|TRBV9
CASSVYGDTQYF
>TRBJ2-6|TRBV7-2
CASSLSGTPISGANVLTF
>TRBJ2-1|TRBV11-3
CASSLQAGDEKFF
>TRBJ2-5|TRBV7-9
CASSLQGRLETQYF
>TRBJ1-4|TRBV10-3
CAISESGTDNEKLFF
>TRBJ1-1|TRBV6-1
CASSGDRMNTEAFF
>TRBJ2-3|TRBV6-4
CASSENGGATDTQYF
>TRBJ2-5|TRBV7-9
CASSSNPQETQYF
>TRBJ2-2|TRBV27
CASSLFKNTGELFF
>TRBJ2-3|TRBV5-4
CASSLDTGFTDTQYF
>TRBJ2-3|TRBV6-5
CASSLGLRGLDTQYF
>TRBJ2-7|TRBV6-1
CASSLTGGYYEQYF
>-|TRBV6-5
CASSPPGFYEQYF
>TRBJ2-5|TRBV21-1
CASSKVWHSNEMAQYF
>TRBJ2-3|TRBV5-5
CASSQDRDRTTDTQYF
>TRBJ2-1|TRBV14
CASSQDRHNEQFF
>TRBJ2-5|TRBV4-2
CASSQGELATQETQYF
>TRBJ2-7|TRBV4-3
CASSQAEGTGSYEQYF
>TRBJ2-7|TRBV4-1
CASSQDLGGYLPRDSTYEQYF
>TRBJ2-5|TRBV7-2
CASSPVGGQETQYF
>TRBJ2-7|TRBV5-1
CASAQGTSGGRYEQYF
>TRBJ1-1|TRBV7-9
CASSSQDFTEAFF
>TRBJ2-6|TRBV6-5
CASSYILGAGANVLTF
>TRBJ1-3|TRBV6-5
CASSYSKGTEGNTIYF
>TRBJ2-1|TRBV19
CASSILRGRGYNEQFF
>TRBJ2-3|TRBV5-4
CASAWGRRLDTQYF
>TRBJ2-2|TRBV6-1
CASSEAWGGTGELFF
>TRBJ2-3|TRBV5-4
CASSLGPADTQYF
>TRBJ2-5|TRBV5-8
CASRRDSLTQYF
>TRBJ2-7|TRBV4-1
CASSQPGQGLHEQYF
>TRBJ1-2|TRBV29-1
CSAVTGQSTTF
>TRBJ2-1|TRBV9
CASRQGPYNEQFF
>TRBJ1-5|TRBV28
CASRLQGNNQPQHF
>TRBJ1-4|TRBV28
CASSPGRNEKLFF
>TRBJ2-2|TRBV10-2
CASSVQGRGELFF
>TRBJ1-6|TRBV6-1
CASSPQNSPLHF
>TRBJ2-5|TRBV7-2
CASSPRNRAHGEGGWNF
>TRBJ1-3|TRBV9
CASSKQVLGNTIYF